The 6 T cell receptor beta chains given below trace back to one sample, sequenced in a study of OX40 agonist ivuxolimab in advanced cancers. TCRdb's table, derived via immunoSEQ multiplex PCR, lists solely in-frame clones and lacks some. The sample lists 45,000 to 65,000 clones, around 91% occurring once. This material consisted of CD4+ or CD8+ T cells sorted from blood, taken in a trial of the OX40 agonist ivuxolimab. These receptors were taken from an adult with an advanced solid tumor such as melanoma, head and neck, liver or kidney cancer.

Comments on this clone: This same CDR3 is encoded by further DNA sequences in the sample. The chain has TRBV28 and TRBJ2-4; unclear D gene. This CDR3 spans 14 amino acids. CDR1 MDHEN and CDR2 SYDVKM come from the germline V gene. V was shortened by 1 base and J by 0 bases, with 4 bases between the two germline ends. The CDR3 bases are TGTGCCAGCAGTTTATCCTTAGCCAAAAACATTCAGTACTTC. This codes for CASSLSLAKNIQYF. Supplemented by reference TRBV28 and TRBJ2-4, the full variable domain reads DVKVTQSSRYLVKRTGEKVFLECVQDMDHENMFWYRQDPGLGLRLIYFSYDVKMKEKGDIPEGYSVSREKKERFSLILESASTNQTSMYLCASSLSLAKNIQYFGAGTRLSVL.

The CDR3 loop reads CAIGGQRNTEAFF. The CDR3 DNA reads TGTGCCATCGGGGGGCAGAGGAACACTGAAGCTTTCTTT. The V and J genes are TRBV10-3 and TRBJ1-1, with D maybe TRBD1 (6 bases). The ends were cut back, 8 bases at V and 1 base at J, with 11 bases in the middle. The CDR3 is 13 amino acids. The germline V gene encodes CDR1 ENHRY and CDR2 SYGVKD.

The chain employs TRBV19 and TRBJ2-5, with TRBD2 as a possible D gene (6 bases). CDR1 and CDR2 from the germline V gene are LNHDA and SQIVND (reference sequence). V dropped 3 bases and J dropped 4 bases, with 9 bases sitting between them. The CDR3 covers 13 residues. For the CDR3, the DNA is TGTGCCAGTAGTATGGCCGGGGGAGAGACCCAGTACTTC. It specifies CASSMAGGETQYF.

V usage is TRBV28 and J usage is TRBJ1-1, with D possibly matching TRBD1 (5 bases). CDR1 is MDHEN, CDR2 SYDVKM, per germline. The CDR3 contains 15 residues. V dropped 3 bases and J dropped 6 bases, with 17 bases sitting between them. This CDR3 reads CASSFPGTQDAEAFF. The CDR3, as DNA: TGTGCCAGCAGTTTCCCCGGGACCCAGGACGCTGAAGCTTTCTTT.

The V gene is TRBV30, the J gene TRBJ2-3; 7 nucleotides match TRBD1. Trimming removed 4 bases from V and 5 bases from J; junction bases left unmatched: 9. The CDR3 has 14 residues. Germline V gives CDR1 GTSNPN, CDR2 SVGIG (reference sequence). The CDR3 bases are TGTGCCTGGAATTTAAGGGGGCATGGAGATACGCAGTATTTT. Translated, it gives CAWNLRGHGDTQYF.

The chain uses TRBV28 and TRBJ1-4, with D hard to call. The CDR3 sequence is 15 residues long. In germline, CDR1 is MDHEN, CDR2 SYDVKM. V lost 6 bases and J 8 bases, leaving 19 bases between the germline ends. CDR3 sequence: CASSRTEGFMEKLFF. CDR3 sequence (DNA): TGTGCCAGCAGCCGTACCGAGGGATTTATGGAAAAACTGTTTTTT. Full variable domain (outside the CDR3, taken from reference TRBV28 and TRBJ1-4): DVKVTQSSRYLVKRTGEKVFLECVQDMDHENMFWYRQDPGLGLRLIYFSYDVKMKEKGDIPEGYSVSREKKERFSLILESASTNQTSMYLCASSRTEGFMEKLFFGSGTQLSVL.